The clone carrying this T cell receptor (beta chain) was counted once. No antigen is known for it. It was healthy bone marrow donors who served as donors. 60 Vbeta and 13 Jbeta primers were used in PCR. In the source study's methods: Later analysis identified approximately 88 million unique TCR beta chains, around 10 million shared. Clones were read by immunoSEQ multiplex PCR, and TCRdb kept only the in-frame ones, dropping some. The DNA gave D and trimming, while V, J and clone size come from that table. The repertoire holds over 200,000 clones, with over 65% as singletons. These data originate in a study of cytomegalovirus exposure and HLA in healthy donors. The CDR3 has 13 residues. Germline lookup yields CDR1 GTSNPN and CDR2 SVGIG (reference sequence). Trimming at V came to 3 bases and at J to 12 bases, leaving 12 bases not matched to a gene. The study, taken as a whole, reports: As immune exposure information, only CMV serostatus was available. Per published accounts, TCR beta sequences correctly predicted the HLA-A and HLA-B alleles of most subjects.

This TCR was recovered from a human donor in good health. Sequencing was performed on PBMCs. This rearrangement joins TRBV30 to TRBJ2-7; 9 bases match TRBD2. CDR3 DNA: TGTGCCTGGAGGACTAGCGGAAGTAACCTTCTGTACTTC. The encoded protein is CAWRTSGSNLLYF.